Below, 5 T cell receptor beta chains from the same sample are listed, as sequenced in a study of T cells in Graves' hyperthyroidism and ophthalmopathy. Amplification of TCR beta CDR3 regions was performed using RNA transcripts as template. A set of HTBI primers served as the primers for a first-round RT-PCR of the TCR CDR3. TCRdb re-called the multiplex PCR reads with MiXCR, one entry per CDR3 protein. In the table there are around 690,000 distinct CDR3 sequences, about 20% of which are singletons. Sequencing was performed on blood. These receptors were collected from a man aged 30-40 years with Graves' ophthalmopathy.

Ten or more counts support this clonotype. The gene calls are TRBV7-9 and TRBJ1-1, with 7 bases matching TRBD1. V lost 3 bases, J lost 4 bases, and 5 bases stayed unmatched. CDR1 SEHNR and CDR2 FQNEAQ come from the germline V gene (reference sequence). The CDR3 spans 14 residues. The CDR3 region is CASSLLQGSTEAFF. In nucleotides, the CDR3 is TGTGCCAGCAGCTTGCTACAGGGGAGCACTGAAGCTTTCTTT.

Ten or more counts support this clonotype. CDR3 protein: CASSLPLDRLNTEAFF. The CDR3 DNA follows: TGTGCCAGCAGTTTACCACTTGACAGACTGAACACTGAAGCTTTCTTT. This chain connects TRBV28 to TRBJ1-1, with D maybe TRBD1 (5 bases). Per germline, CDR1 MDHEN and CDR2 SYDVKM. The CDR3 loop spans 16 amino acids. V was trimmed by 2 bases and J by 0 bases, leaving 13 bases between them.

This clonotype appeared once. V gene TRBV7-9 combines with J gene TRBJ2-6; D not certain. The ends were cut back, 5 bases at V and 2 bases at J, with 10 bases in the middle. This CDR3 comprises 15 residues. Germline CDR1 SEHNR, CDR2 FQNEAQ (reference sequence). The CDR3 loop reads CASSAGPTGANVLTF. Written as DNA, the CDR3 is TGTGCCAGCAGCGCCGGCCCAACTGGGGCCAACGTCCTGACTTTC. The variable domain in full, with the rest retrieved from reference TRBV7-9 and TRBJ2-6, is DTGVSQNPRHKITKRGQNVTFRCDPISEHNRLYWYRQTLGQGPEFLTYFQNEAQLEKSRLLSDRFSAERPKGSFSTLEIQRTEQGDSAMYLCASSAGPTGANVLTFGAGSRLTVL.

A few counts support this clonotype. This chain links TRBV28 with TRBJ2-7; a weak D match, TRBD1 (6 bases). The CDR3 consists of 14 residues. CDR1 is MDHEN, CDR2 SYDVKM, per germline. V was pared by 6 bases and J by 0 bases, with 12 bases between. CDR3 in amino acids: CASRAPDSSYEQYF. In DNA, the CDR3 is TGTGCCAGCAGGGCCCCGGACAGCTCCTACGAGCAGTACTTC.

This chain joins TRBV19 and TRBJ2-5; 10 nucleotides match TRBD2. CDR3 length: 15 amino acids. The trim removed 10 bases at V and 5 bases at J, leaving 13 bases unmatched. Germline V gene sequence: CDR1 LNHDA, CDR2 SQIVND (reference sequence). CDR3 region: CANKLAGAEAETQYF. CDR3 sequence (DNA): TGTGCCAACAAGCTAGCGGGAGCGGAGGCGGAGACCCAGTACTTC. Supplemented by reference TRBV19 and TRBJ2-5, the full variable domain reads DGGITQSPKYLFRKEGQNVTLSCEQNLNHDAMYWYRQDPGQGLRLIYYSQIVNDFQKGDIAEGYSVSREKKESFPLTVTSAQKNPTAFYLCANKLAGAEAETQYFGPGTRLLVL.